This T cell receptor beta chain was retrieved from a study of regulatory T cells in long-lasting Graves disease. As for time point: newly diagnosed GD, antithyroid drugs for less than 3 months. PBMC RNA was the source of the TCR library. Through Arm-PCR of CDR3 regions and iRepertoire HTBI primers, TCR beta libraries were built. TCRdb recomputed calls from the multiplex PCR reads with MiXCR, one row per CDR3 protein. The sample includes about 310,000 distinct CDR3 sequences, 15% to 20% of them seen just once. This clonotype was detected many times. The junction had 3 bases not matched to a gene; V was cut back by 2 bases and J by 2 bases. CDR1 and CDR2 (germline): GTSNPN, SVGIG (reference sequence). This CDR3 contains 13 residues.

The chain recombines TRBV30 with TRBJ2-7, with 7 positions matching TRBD1. Sequences were derived from peripheral blood mononuclear cells (PBMCs), sampled at new diagnosis, from a patient treated with antithyroid drugs. The receptor was derived from a female donor with Graves disease. The CDR3 DNA reads as TGTGCCTGGAGTCGGACAGGAGCCTACGAGCAGTACTTC. Residues: CAWSRTGAYEQYF.